What follows is one T cell receptor beta chain and its context. The sample belongs to a study of blood T cell repertoires in COVID-19. Study-level background: Researchers got acute and convalescent COVID-19 samples from the United States, Italy and Spain.

Seattle-derived patients entered the study during active infection and were followed longitudinally. V was clipped by 0 bases and J by 6 bases; unmatched bases: 8. Germline-derived CDR1 and CDR2 are SGHDT and YYEEEE. The CDR3 loop spans 16 amino acids. Some clones are missing from TCRdb's copy, which holds only in-frame ones; the method was immunoSEQ multiplex PCR. Of roughly 69,000 clones in the sample, roughly three quarters were seen once. The V gene is TRBV5-6, the J gene TRBJ2-3; 9 bases line up with TRBD2. This sequence was found in a man in his sixties with COVID-19, enrolled during active disease. Specimen: peripheral blood. The CDR3 here is CASSLVGSGRPDTQYF. CDR3 coding DNA: TGTGCCAGCAGCTTGGTTGGGAGCGGGAGGCCTGATACGCAGTATTTT.